Below, one T cell receptor (beta chain) is given with its context. The source of the sample is a study of shared clonotypes between healthy human individuals. The germline V gene encodes CDR1 LGHNA and CDR2 YSLEER. V was pared by 2 bases and J by 7 bases, with 9 bases of the junction left unmatched. This CDR3 is built from 15 residues. Assay execution proceeded at the deep level. Clones were sequenced by immunoSEQ multiplex PCR, and TCRdb holds only the in-frame ones, with some missing. The data show some 2,400,000 clones, with 95% seen just once and about 0.13% held by the top ten. The chain joins TRBV4-3 to TRBJ2-7; 9 bases are shared with TRBD1. Sequencing was carried out using naive CD4+ T cells sorted from blood. Sample subset: CD45RA+ positively selected. The receptor was derived from a young man in good health. This CDR3 reads CASSQLGQGVGEQYF. The CDR3, as DNA: TGCGCCAGCAGCCAATTGGGACAGGGAGTTGGAGAGCAGTACTTC.